This T cell receptor beta chain is drawn from a study of blood T cells in healthy people across ages. Notes on the study in general: PBMCs that were unsorted prevented a conclusive naive versus antigen-experienced comparison. Unknown donor CMV status possibly confounded expanded clonotype changes. Total diversity from one million sequenced T cells was likely underestimated.

The CDR3 is made up of 17 amino acids. The J segment lost 1 base and the V segment lost 4 bases, leaving 5 bases of the junction unmatched. Germline CDR1 reads SGHTA; CDR2 reads FQGNSA. Remarks on this clonotype: No antigen is known for it.

Using a J-beta primer mix together with a sample-barcoded 5' primer, a second PCR was run for roughly 6 to 12 cycles. TCRdb redid the calling of the 5' RACE reads with MiXCR, one entry per CDR3 protein. The profile shows around 1,700,000 distinct CDR3 sequences, 28% of them singletons. V and J are TRBV7-2 and TRBJ2-2; 11 nucleotides line up with TRBD2. The sequence was collected from a woman in her twenties or thirties in good health. Sequencing was done on a sample of blood. The DNA of the CDR3 is TGTGCCAGCAGCTCCTTAGCGGGAGGGGTGAACACCGGGGAGCTGTTTTTT. This encodes CASSSLAGGVNTGELFF.